The rows below give T cell receptor beta chains drawn from one sample of a study of blood T cell repertoires in COVID-19. Assay: immunoSEQ multiplex PCR; the TCRdb copy retains only in-frame clones and omits some. The table records more than 50,000 clones, about 82% of them present only once. Sequenced material: peripheral blood. The receptors were sampled from a human donor in a cohort sampled during active COVID-19. Each CDR3 is given with its conserved first and last residue. A D gene is named only where the DNA matches it firmly. Size is omitted from some rows. Given values are once, few, many or a class for expanded clones.

CDR3 protein	CDR3 DNA	V gene	J gene	D gene	clone size
CASKGTNPYEQYF	TGTGCCAGCAAAGGGACTAACCCATACGAGCAGTACTTC	TRBV5-4	TRBJ2-7	TRBD2	NA
CASRTQGHTEAFF	TGTGCCAGCAGAACACAGGGACACACTGAAGCTTTCTTT	TRBV12-3/TRBV12-4	TRBJ1-1	NA	NA
CASRARQGVRQPQHF	TGTGCCAGTAGAGCTCGACAGGGAGTCCGTCAGCCCCAGCATTTT	TRBV19	TRBJ1-5	TRBD1	once
CASSYGPKNIQYF	TGTGCCAGCAGTTACGGGCCGAAAAACATTCAGTACTTC	TRBV6-2/TRBV6-3	TRBJ2-4	NA	few
CATRRRGLNYGYTF	TGTGCCACCCGGAGACGAGGGCTTAACTATGGCTACACCTTC	TRBV7-2	TRBJ1-2	NA	NA
CASSPREGRGQDTTQYF	TGTGCCAGCTCACCACGGGAAGGCAGGGGGCAGGATACTACGCAGTATTTT	TRBV18	TRBJ2-3	TRBD1	NA
CASSSGGQSYEQYF	TGTGCCAGCAGCTCCGGGGGGCAGTCCTACGAGCAGTACTTC	TRBV7-2	TRBJ2-7	NA	NA
CASSPSGGRTGELFF	TGTGCCAGCAGCCCTTCGGGGGGTCGGACCGGGGAGCTGTTTTTT	TRBV9	TRBJ2-2	TRBD2	NA
CAWSKSGGPSTDTQYF	TGTGCCTGGAGTAAGAGCGGGGGCCCGAGCACAGATACGCAGTATTTT	TRBV30	TRBJ2-3	TRBD2	NA
CASSGGGALYGYTF	TGTGCCAGCAGTGGCGGGGGAGCCTTATATGGCTACACCTTC	TRBV7-2	TRBJ1-2	NA	NA
CASSLGASGGTLQYF	TGCGCCAGCAGCTTGGGGGCTAGCGGGGGGACCCTGCAGTACTTC	TRBV5-1	TRBJ2-7	TRBD2	NA
CASKVGAYSPLHF	TGTGCCAGCAAAGTGGGGGCGTATTCACCCCTCCACTTT	TRBV19	TRBJ1-6	NA	NA
CASSLESSRRGAGELFF	TGTGCCAGCTCACTCGAGTCAAGCCGGAGGGGAGCCGGGGAGCTGTTTTTT	TRBV18	TRBJ2-2	NA	NA
CASSPVYTDTQYF	TGTGCCAGCTCACCAGTCTACACAGATACGCAGTATTTT	TRBV18	TRBJ2-3	NA	few
CASSLRTVSYEQYF	TGTGCCAGCAGCCTACGGACAGTTTCCTACGAGCAGTACTTC	TRBV7-2	TRBJ2-7	NA	NA
CASSESSGHQPQHF	TGTGCCAGCAGTGAAAGTAGTGGGCATCAGCCCCAGCATTTT	TRBV2	TRBJ1-5	NA	few
CASSPGQGNYGYTF	TGCGCCAGCAGCCCTGGACAGGGAAACTATGGCTACACCTTC	TRBV4-3	TRBJ1-2	TRBD1	NA
CATSRLYGSDTQYF	TGTGCCACCAGCAGACTTTACGGGTCAGATACGCAGTATTTT	TRBV15	TRBJ2-3	NA	NA
CASSFQGAREKLFF	TGTGCCAGCAGCTTCCAGGGGGCTCGTGAAAAACTGTTTTTT	TRBV3-1/TRBV3-2	TRBJ1-4	TRBD1	NA
CASSQDQGGAGTQYF	TGCGCCAGCAGCCAAGATCAGGGGGGTGCGGGTACGCAGTATTTT	TRBV4-3	TRBJ2-3	NA	NA
CASSYGGLQTQYF	TGTGCCAGCAGTTACGGTGGCCTTCAGACCCAGTACTTC	TRBV6-2/TRBV6-3	TRBJ2-5	NA	NA
CASSQDLVLRGSGYTF	TGTGCCAGCAGCCAAGACCTGGTACTGAGGGGGTCTGGCTACACCTTC	TRBV3-1/TRBV3-2	TRBJ1-2	NA	NA
CASSLGRGHGETQYF	TGTGCCAGCAGCTTAGGGAGGGGTCACGGAGAGACCCAGTACTTC	TRBV7-2	TRBJ2-5	NA	NA
CASSNPPHTDTQYF	TGCGCCAGCAGCAACCCTCCACACACAGATACGCAGTATTTT	TRBV5-1	TRBJ2-3	NA	NA
CASSDSGGSYNEQFF	TGTGCCAGCAGCGACTCGGGGGGCTCCTACAATGAGCAGTTCTTC	TRBV9	TRBJ2-1	TRBD2	NA
CASSYRGGLGYTF	TGTGCCAGCAGTTACCGCGGGGGCTTGGGCTACACCTTC	TRBV6-2/TRBV6-3	TRBJ1-2	NA	NA
CASSYLSNTGELFF	TGTGCCAGCAGTTACTTATCGAACACCGGGGAGCTGTTTTTT	TRBV6-2/TRBV6-3	TRBJ2-2	NA	NA
CASSETWQGITEAFF	TGTGCCAGCAGTGAAACTTGGCAGGGGATAACTGAAGCTTTCTTT	TRBV6-1	TRBJ1-1	NA	NA
CASSQGGAQGAGTQYF	TGCGCCAGCAGCCAAGGAGGGGCGCAGGGGGCTGGGACCCAGTACTTC	TRBV4-1	TRBJ2-5	TRBD1	NA
CASRLSGGEETQYF	TGCGCCAGCAGATTGAGCGGGGGGGAAGAGACCCAGTACTTC	TRBV5-1	TRBJ2-5	TRBD2	NA
CASTRSGWEAFF	TGTGCCAGTACCCGCTCCGGGTGGGAGGCTTTCTTT	TRBV19	TRBJ1-1	NA	few
CASRRGGPRGTDTQYF	TGTGCCAGCAGGAGAGGGGGCCCGAGGGGCACAGATACGCAGTATTTT	TRBV2	TRBJ2-3	TRBD1	NA
CASSYPSSGGWGEQFF	TGTGCCAGCAGTTATCCCAGTTCGGGGGGATGGGGTGAGCAGTTCTTC	TRBV6-2/TRBV6-3	TRBJ2-1	TRBD2	NA
CASSLLRQGLYEQYF	TGTGCCAGCAGCCTATTGAGACAGGGGCTCTACGAGCAGTACTTC	TRBV7-2	TRBJ2-7	TRBD1	once
CASSSMVRGTDTQYF	TGTGCCAGCAGCTCGATGGTGCGGGGAACAGATACGCAGTATTTT	TRBV7-2	TRBJ2-3	NA	few
CAWRTAGSNQPQHF	TGTGCCTGGAGAACAGCGGGGAGCAATCAGCCCCAGCATTTT	TRBV30	TRBJ1-5	NA	NA
CSVARLAQVEETQYF	TGCAGCGTGGCTCGACTAGCCCAAGTCGAGGAGACCCAGTACTTC	TRBV29-1	TRBJ2-5	TRBD2	NA
CASSWTGHGYTF	TGTGCCAGCAGCTGGACAGGGCATGGCTACACCTTC	TRBV6-2/TRBV6-3	TRBJ1-2	TRBD1	NA
CASSSITGAVSYEQYF	TGTGCCAGCAGCTCCATCACTGGGGCTGTCTCCTACGAGCAGTACTTC	TRBV5-6	TRBJ2-7	NA	NA
CASSYTGEGTDTQYF	TGTGCCAGCAGCTACACCGGGGAGGGCACAGATACGCAGTATTTT	TRBV5-6	TRBJ2-3	NA	NA
CASSQGAEAFF	TGTGCCAGCAGTCAGGGGGCTGAAGCTTTCTTT	TRBV28	TRBJ1-1	TRBD1	NA
CASSGGQGAYEQYF	TGTGCCAGTAGTGGGGGACAGGGGGCTTACGAGCAGTACTTC	TRBV19	TRBJ2-7	TRBD1	NA
CASSPWGITYEQYF	TGTGCCAGCAGCCCATGGGGCATAACCTACGAGCAGTACTTC	TRBV11-2	TRBJ2-7	NA	NA
CATSDFLGQGQTNNEQFF	TGTGCCACCAGTGATTTTCTAGGACAGGGGCAAACCAACAATGAGCAGTTCTTC	TRBV24-1	TRBJ2-1	TRBD1	NA
CAISGTTTYNEQFF	TGTGCCATCAGCGGGACTACCACCTACAATGAGCAGTTCTTC	TRBV10-3	TRBJ2-1	TRBD2	NA
CASTRSGDTQYF	TGTGCCAGCACCCGTAGTGGAGATACGCAGTATTTT	TRBV7-9	TRBJ2-3	NA	NA
CASSLPGARYGYTF	TGTGCCAGCAGCTTGCCAGGGGCCCGCTATGGCTACACCTTC	TRBV11-2	TRBJ1-2	NA	NA
CASSPPGLAGGELFF	TGTGCCAGCTCACCACCGGGACTAGCGGGAGGGGAGCTGTTTTTT	TRBV18	TRBJ2-2	TRBD2	few
CASSQAGAHSGANVLTF	TGCGCCAGCAGCCAAGCAGGGGCCCACTCTGGGGCCAACGTCCTGACTTTC	TRBV4-1	TRBJ2-6	NA	NA
CASSLGNSPTEAFF	TGCGCCAGCAGCTTGGGAAACAGCCCCACTGAAGCTTTCTTT	TRBV5-1	TRBJ1-1	NA	NA
CASSLGVGVPPDTQYF	TGTGCCAGCAGCTTAGGAGTAGGCGTACCACCAGATACGCAGTATTTT	TRBV5-4	TRBJ2-3	NA	NA
CASSWPGTGDYGYTF	TGTGCCAGCAGCTGGCCCGGGACAGGGGACTATGGCTACACCTTC	TRBV5-6	TRBJ1-2	TRBD1	NA
CASSESGTGGSYEQYF	TGTGCCAGCAGCGAATCCGGGACAGGAGGCTCCTACGAGCAGTACTTC	TRBV6-4	TRBJ2-7	TRBD1	NA
CASSPGVVRETQYF	TGTGCCAGCTCACCGGGAGTTGTTAGGGAGACCCAGTACTTC	TRBV18	TRBJ2-5	NA	NA
CASSPSSGVGETQYF	TGTGCCAGCAGCCCTTCTAGCGGGGTGGGGGAGACCCAGTACTTC	TRBV7-2	TRBJ2-5	TRBD2	NA
CASSPTDRTQTDTQYF	TGTGCCAGTAGTCCAACGGACAGAACCCAAACAGATACGCAGTATTTT	TRBV19	TRBJ2-3	NA	NA
CASSQGANRATDTQYF	TGTGCCAGCAGTCAAGGGGCAAACAGAGCCACAGATACGCAGTATTTT	TRBV6-1	TRBJ2-3	NA	few